This entry is about one TCR beta chain. This specimen comes from a study of cytomegalovirus exposure and HLA in healthy donors. PCR employed 60 Vbeta and 13 Jbeta primers. Sequencing used immunoSEQ multiplex PCR; TCRdb keeps in-frame clones, though not all of them. The sample holds over 130,000 clones; approximately 82% are singletons and the top ten take about 1.5%. The TCR originated in a young man in good health and CMV-seropositive. The material sequenced was PBMCs.

CDR3 in DNA: TGCGCCAGCAGCCAAGATGACAGAACCTACGAGCAGTACTTC. The encoded protein is CASSQDDRTYEQYF. This chain links TRBV4-1 with TRBJ2-7; a weak D match, TRBD1 (5 bases). Trimming removed 0 bases at V and 2 bases at J, with 8 bases between. Germline loops: CDR1 MGHRA, CDR2 YSYEKL. The CDR3 covers 14 residues.